The 19 T cell receptor beta chains below were found in one sample sequenced in a study of T cells in Graves' hyperthyroidism and ophthalmopathy. Template material for amplifying TCR beta CDR3 regions consisted of RNA transcripts. The TCR CDR3 first-round RT-PCR relied on the HTBI primer set. TCRdb analysed the multiplex PCR reads with MiXCR anew, one entry per CDR3 protein. Among 500,000 to 600,000 distinct CDR3 sequences, about 45% were seen once, and the ten largest hold under 20%. The sequencing sample was made of peripheral blood or thyroid tissue (not recorded which). Receptors were obtained from an adult woman with Graves' disease, either hyperthyroidism or ophthalmopathy (not recorded which).

The sample holds many counts of this clonotype. The rearrangement uses TRBV19 and TRBJ2-5; the match to TRBD1 covers 9 bases. Germline V gives CDR1 LNHDA, CDR2 SQIVND (reference sequence). J was trimmed by 2 bases and V by 5 bases; bases with no gene match: 3. CDR3 length: 14 amino acids. The CDR3 reads CASSADRGQETQYF. Here the CDR3 DNA reads TGTGCCAGTAGTGCGGACAGGGGTCAAGAGACCCAGTACTTC. Based on the CDR3 plus reference TRBV19 and TRBJ2-5, the full variable domain is DGGITQSPKYLFRKEGQNVTLSCEQNLNHDAMYWYRQDPGQGLRLIYYSQIVNDFQKGDIAEGYSVSREKKESFPLTVTSAQKNPTAFYLCASSADRGQETQYFGPGTRLLVL.

This chain links TRBV7-9 with TRBJ2-2, with 7 positions matching TRBD1. CDR3 length equals 13 residues. CDR1 is SEHNR, CDR2 FQNEAQ, per germline (reference sequence). The V gene end was trimmed by 5 bases and the J gene end by 6 bases; junction bases not matched to a gene: 3. CDR3 nucleotide sequence: TGTGCCAGCAGCCTTGGACAGGCCGGGGAGCTGTTTTTT. Translating it yields CASSLGQAGELFF.

This clonotype was seen repeatedly, ten times or more. V gene TRBV12-3 or TRBV12-4 combines with J gene TRBJ2-7, with TRBD2 matching 10 bases. The CDR3 runs 16 residues. Germline trimming cut 4 bases from V and 3 bases from J; bases unmatched to any gene: 9. CDR3 coding DNA: TGTGCCAGCAGTTCCCGTAGCGGGAGGCTCGACTACGAGCAGTACTTC. This translates into CASSSRSGRLDYEQYF.

This clonotype was counted between two and nine times. This chain connects TRBV7-9 to TRBJ1-4; no clear D gene. The CDR3 consists of 13 residues. The V gene's germline CDR1 is SEHNR and CDR2 FQNEAQ (reference sequence). The ends were cut back, 6 bases at V and 4 bases at J, with 9 bases in the middle. CDR3 bases: TGTGCCAGCAGTCCTGACGGTAATGAAAAACTGTTTTTT. This codes for CASSPDGNEKLFF.

This clonotype was seen at least ten times. The chain combines TRBV7-2 with TRBJ1-3, with D possibly TRBD1 on 5 matching bases. Germline CDR1 SGHTA, CDR2 FQGNSA. The CDR3 spans 14 residues. V gave up 5 bases and J gave up 3 bases, with 11 bases separating them. CDR3 protein: CASSRVGGGNTIYF. In nucleotides, the CDR3 is TGTGCCAGCAGCCGCGTGGGGGGTGGAAACACCATATATTTT.

This clonotype occurred a few times. DNA of the CDR3: TGCGCCAGCAGCTCGGGACCCCAAGAGACCCAGTACTTC. The encoded protein is CASSSGPQETQYF. The rearrangement joins TRBV5-1 to TRBJ2-5, with D perhaps assigned TRBD1 or TRBD2 (5 bases each). Trimming removed 3 bases from V and 1 base from J, with 7 bases in between. CDR1 and CDR2 from the germline V gene are SGHRS and YFSETQ. The CDR3 has 13 residues. The full variable domain, its missing parts supplied by reference TRBV5-1 and TRBJ2-5, is KAGVTQTPRYLIKTRGQQVTLSCSPISGHRSVSWYQQTPGQGLQFLFEYFSETQRNKGNFPGRFSGRQFSNSRSEMNVSTLELGDSALYLCASSSGPQETQYFGPGTRLLVL.

The table lists this clonotype with a count of one. J is TRBJ1-2 and V is TRBV6-1; D not certain. Germline V gene data show CDR1 as MNHNS and CDR2 as SASEGT. The CDR3 extends over 11 amino acids. V lost 8 bases to trimming and J lost 3 bases, with 7 bases between them. The CDR3 is CASCRDYGYTF. DNA of the CDR3: TGTGCCAGCTGTAGGGACTATGGCTACACCTTC.

With respect to this clonotype: At one end the junction does not follow the germline gene, possibly because of a read error. V is TRBV7-7 and J is TRBJ2-1; no definite D call. Germline V lookup: CDR1 SSHAT, CDR2 FNYEAQ (reference sequence). This CDR3 comprises 14 residues. The CDR3 protein is CASSPRPFYNEQFF. Here the CDR3 DNA reads TGTGCTAGCAGCCCTAGACCCTTCTACAATGAGCAGTTCTTC.

In its sample, this clonotype was seen once. V usage is TRBV28 and J usage is TRBJ2-7; 10 nucleotides match TRBD1. The junction had 6 bases not matched to a gene; V was cut back by 4 bases and J by 0 bases. This CDR3 is built from 16 residues. CDR1 is MDHEN, CDR2 SYDVKM, per germline. The CDR3 is CASSSTGGLSSYEQYF. CDR3 nucleotides: TGTGCCAGCAGTTCGACAGGGGGCCTCAGCTCCTACGAGCAGTACTTC.

The chain couples TRBV20-1 to TRBJ1-6, with TRBD1 identical over 8 bases. The CDR3 covers 14 residues. V shed 3 bases, J shed 7 bases, and the junction held 5 bases outside the gene matches. From germline, CDR1 is DFQATT and CDR2 SNEGSKA (reference sequence). CDR3 bases: TGCAGTGCTAGCATGGGACAGGAAAATTCACCCCTCCACTTT. Protein: CSASMGQENSPLHF.

With regard to this clonotype: It may be a read error: a sequence one base away is much more abundant. The chain couples TRBV20-1 to TRBJ2-7; tentative D call: TRBD1 (6 bases). Germline-derived CDR1 and CDR2 are DFQATT and SNEGSKA (reference sequence). This CDR3 is built from 10 residues. The CDR3 loop is CSVGGHEQCF. DNA for the CDR3: TGCAGTGTAGGGGGACACGAGCAGTGCTTC.

The chain has TRBV6-2 or TRBV6-3 and TRBJ2-7, with D tentatively TRBD1 or TRBD2 (5 bases each). V shed 8 bases and J shed 7 bases, with 21 bases lying between them. The CDR3 is 14 amino acids. Per the germline V gene, CDR1 is MNHEY and CDR2 is SVGEGT. The chain's CDR3 is CASEGSGRWGEQYF. The CDR3 DNA reads as TGTGCCAGCGAAGGGAGCGGACGGTGGGGGGAGCAGTACTTC.

The V and J genes are TRBV5-1 and TRBJ2-7, with 7 bases that match TRBD1. V lost 4 bases and J lost 1; bases outside the gene matches: 8. The CDR3 spans 15 residues. Germline V gene sequence: CDR1 SGHRS, CDR2 YFSETQ. CDR3 bases: TGCGCCAGCAGCCCATTAGGACAGGCATCCTACGAGCAGTACTTC. Its protein product is CASSPLGQASYEQYF.

The table lists this clonotype with many counts. The chain has TRBV7-9 and TRBJ2-2; D is ambiguous. Trimming shortened V by 1 base and J by 3 bases, and 9 bases separated the two germline ends. Per the germline V gene, CDR1 is SEHNR and CDR2 is FQNEAQ (reference sequence). The CDR3 runs 15 residues. CDR3 residues: CASSLVDTYTGELFF. In DNA, the CDR3 is TGTGCCAGCAGCTTAGTCGACACCTACACCGGGGAGCTGTTTTTT. The whole variable domain, filled in from reference TRBV7-9 and TRBJ2-2, reads DTGVSQNPRHKITKRGQNVTFRCDPISEHNRLYWYRQTLGQGPEFLTYFQNEAQLEKSRLLSDRFSAERPKGSFSTLEIQRTEQGDSAMYLCASSLVDTYTGELFFGEGSRLTVL.

This chain links TRBV7-9 with TRBJ1-2, with D possibly matching TRBD1 (5 bases). The CDR3 totals 11 residues. CDR1 SEHNR and CDR2 FQNEAQ come from the germline V gene (reference sequence). V shed 11 bases and J shed 7 bases, with 14 bases lying between them. The CDR3 sequence is CAFKGLVGYTF. The CDR3 DNA is TGTGCCTTCAAGGGACTCGTTGGCTACACCTTC.

The chain has TRBV7-2 and TRBJ1-5; a possible D gene is TRBD1 (6 bases). This CDR3 is 14 amino acids long. Trimming removed 5 bases from V and 7 bases from J, with 15 bases in between. Germline V lookup: CDR1 SGHTA, CDR2 FQGNSA. CDR3 amino acids: CASSHSGGQQPQHF. The CDR3 coding sequence is TGTGCCAGCAGCCACTCGGGGGGGCAGCAGCCCCAGCATTTT.

This clonotype has a handful of counts. The V call is TRBV28, the J call TRBJ1-3; a weak D match, TRBD1 (5 bases). Looked up from germline, CDR1 is MDHEN and CDR2 is SYDVKM. There are 15 residues in the CDR3. V was clipped by 2 bases and J by 4 bases, with 12 bases between them. The CDR3 sequence: CASSLRGAHGNTIYF. CDR3 nucleotide sequence: TGTGCCAGCAGTTTACGAGGGGCGCACGGAAACACCATATATTTT.

This chain links TRBV15 with TRBJ2-7; D gene unclear. The V gene's germline CDR1 is LNHNV and CDR2 YYDKDF (reference sequence). V lost 4 bases, J lost 7 bases, and 14 bases lay in between. This CDR3 spans 13 amino acids. DNA of the CDR3: TGTGCCACCAGCAAAAGACCGCCTAATGAGCAGTACTTC. Its protein product is CATSKRPPNEQYF.

The chain employs TRBV24-1 and TRBJ2-5, with unresolved D. Germline assignment: CDR1 KGHDR and CDR2 SFDVKD. CDR3 length equals 12 residues. Trimming left V 0 bases short and J 6 bases short, with 4 bases between. The CDR3 nucleotides are TGTGCCACCAGTGATTTGCTCCAGACCCAGTACTTC. This gives the protein CATSDLLQTQYF.